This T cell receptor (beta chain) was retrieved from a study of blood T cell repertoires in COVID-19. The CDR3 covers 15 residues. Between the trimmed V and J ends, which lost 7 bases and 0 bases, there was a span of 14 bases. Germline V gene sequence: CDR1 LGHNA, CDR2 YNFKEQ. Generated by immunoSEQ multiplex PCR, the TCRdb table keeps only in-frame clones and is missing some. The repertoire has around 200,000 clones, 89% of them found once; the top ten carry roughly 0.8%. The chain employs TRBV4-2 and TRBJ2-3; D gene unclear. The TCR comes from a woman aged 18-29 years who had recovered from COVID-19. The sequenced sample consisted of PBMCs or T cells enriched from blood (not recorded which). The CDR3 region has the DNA TGTGCCAGCACCCCAAGTGAGACTAGCACAGATACGCAGTATTTT. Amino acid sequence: CASTPSETSTDTQYF.